One sample yielded the 21 T cell receptor beta chains listed below, sequenced in a study of blood T cell repertoires in COVID-19. The repertoire was sequenced with immunoSEQ multiplex PCR; TCRdb's copy has only in-frame clones and lacks some. The sample comprises hundreds of thousands of clones, roughly 80% of which are singletons, and 5% rests with the top ten. The sequenced sample was PBMCs or T cells enriched from blood (not recorded which). Every receptor here comes from a middle-aged man who had been exposed to COVID-19.

This clone was seen just once. This chain links TRBV7-8 with TRBJ2-5; 10 nucleotides line up with TRBD2. Trimming took 5 bases from V and 7 from J; bases not matched to a gene: 16. The CDR3 runs to 17 residues. The germline CDR1 and CDR2 sequences are SGHVS and FQNEAQ. In nucleotides, the CDR3 is TGTGCCAGCAGCCCCAGCGGGAGGGTCACCGCGGCTAGGACCCAGTACTTC. Its translation is CASSPSGRVTAARTQYF.

This clone was observed once. V usage is TRBV29-1 and J usage is TRBJ1-2; 7 bases match TRBD1. Germline lookup yields CDR1 SQVTM and CDR2 ANQGSEA. The V gene end was trimmed by 4 bases and the J gene end by 4 bases; junction bases not matched to a gene: 6. The CDR3 runs to 13 residues. CDR3 protein: CSVVTGASYGYTF. The CDR3 DNA is TGCAGCGTTGTCACAGGGGCGTCCTATGGCTACACCTTC.

V gene TRBV5-1 combines with J gene TRBJ2-7, with 8 bases identical to TRBD1. This CDR3 spans 14 amino acids. CDR1 and CDR2 from the germline V gene are SGHRS and YFSETQ. Trimming removed 3 bases from V and 7 bases from J; junction bases left unmatched: 9. The CDR3 bases are TGCGCCAGCAGCTCAGGGGGCGCTACGGGGGAGCAGTACTTC. Amino acids: CASSSGGATGEQYF.

Here the CDR3 DNA reads TGTGCCAGCAGAGGACAGGGGACCGAAGCTTTCTTT. Residues: CASRGQGTEAFF. The J gene is TRBJ1-1, the V gene TRBV3-1 (or the pseudogene TRBV3-2); 9 positions match TRBD1. J was trimmed by 8 bases and V by 6 bases; bases with no gene match: 4. The CDR3 has 12 residues. The germline gives CDR1 LGHDT, CDR2 YNNKEL (reference sequence).

The chain carries TRBV2 and TRBJ2-2; 9 positions agree with TRBD1. CDR1 SNHLY and CDR2 FYNNEI come from the germline V gene. The V segment lost 8 bases and the J segment 6 bases; nucleotides outside the gene matches: 4. The CDR3 runs to 13 residues. The CDR3 loop is CASGTGRSGELFF. CDR3 DNA sequence: TGTGCCAGCGGGACAGGGCGATCCGGGGAGCTGTTTTTT.

The chain joins TRBV3-1 (or the pseudogene TRBV3-2) to TRBJ1-3; D gene uncertain. Trimming took off 2 bases at V and 0 bases at J, with 8 bases between the two ends. Germline V CDR1 and CDR2: LGHDT, YNNKEL (reference sequence). CDR3 length: 15 residues. CDR3 nucleotide sequence: TGTGCCAGCAGCCAAACAGTATCCTCTGGAAACACCATATATTTT. Translated, it gives CASSQTVSSGNTIYF.

This clone was observed a handful of times. This rearrangement joins TRBV11-1 to TRBJ2-2, with 7 bases lining up with TRBD1. CDR1 and CDR2 (germline): SGHAT, FQDESV (reference sequence). With V trimmed by 5 bases and J by 4 bases, 7 bases remained unmatched. This CDR3 is built from 15 residues. CDR3 sequence reads: CASSGRTGPTGELFF. The CDR3 DNA reads as TGTGCCAGCAGCGGCCGGACAGGCCCCACCGGGGAGCTGTTTTTT.

This clone has just a few counts. The genes are TRBV5-5 and TRBJ2-7; 7 nucleotides align to TRBD2. Germline V lookup: CDR1 SGHKS, CDR2 YYEKEE (reference sequence). This CDR3 spans 12 amino acids. V shed 4 bases, J shed 4 bases, and the junction held 2 bases outside the gene matches. The DNA of the CDR3 is TGTGCCAGCAGCCTCGGGGGGTACGAGCAGTACTTC. This sequence encodes CASSLGGYEQYF.

The chain recombines TRBV24-1 with TRBJ1-2; 8 nucleotides line up with TRBD1. CDR1 and CDR2 (germline): KGHDR, SFDVKD. There are 14 residues in the CDR3. Losses at the gene ends were 2 bases for V and 5 bases for J; bases not matched to a gene: 3. The CDR3 region has the DNA TGTGCCACCAGTGATTCGGACAGGGCTTATGGCTACACCTTC. As protein: CATSDSDRAYGYTF.

The chain links TRBV5-1 to TRBJ2-1; D remains ambiguous. CDR1 is SGHRS and CDR2 is YFSETQ in the germline V gene. Between the trimmed V and J ends, which lost 2 bases and 10 bases, there was a span of 10 bases. The CDR3 is made up of 12 amino acids. The CDR3 here is CASSLFRGEQFF. CDR3 coding DNA: TGCGCCAGCAGCTTATTTAGAGGCGAGCAGTTCTTC.

The CDR3 sequence is CASSIDSRVRQPQHF. In nucleotides, the CDR3 is TGTGCCAGTAGTATAGACAGCAGGGTACGTCAGCCCCAGCATTTT. The chain has TRBV19 and TRBJ1-5; possibly TRBD1 for D (5 bases). CDR1 is LNHDA, CDR2 SQIVND, per germline (reference sequence). V was clipped by 0 bases and J by 6 bases, with 12 bases between them. This CDR3 is 15 amino acids long.

The V and J genes are TRBV30 and TRBJ2-5; 11 bases match TRBD1. This CDR3 has 14 residues. Per germline, CDR1 GTSNPN and CDR2 SVGIG (reference sequence). V dropped 4 bases and J dropped 7; count of bases not matched to a gene: 8. The CDR3 spells CAWNPRDRGATQYF. The CDR3, as DNA: TGTGCCTGGAACCCTCGGGACAGGGGGGCGACCCAGTACTTC.

This clone was seen a few times. The gene calls are TRBV6-4 and TRBJ1-6, with D tentatively TRBD1 (5 bases). Germline-derived CDR1 and CDR2 are MRHNA and SNTAGT. V was pared by 4 bases and J by 7 bases, with 11 bases between. This CDR3 contains 14 residues. The CDR3 sequence: CASSVGGINSPLHF. For the CDR3, the DNA is TGTGCCAGCAGTGTTGGGGGGATAAATTCACCCCTCCACTTT.

The chain employs TRBV15 and TRBJ1-3, with D uncertain. CDR1 and CDR2 from the germline V gene are LNHNV and YYDKDF (reference sequence). The V end lost 8 bases, the J end lost 0 bases, and 8 bases lay between the germline ends. CDR3 length: 13 amino acids. The CDR3 DNA is TGTGCCACCCGTTCTATCTCTGGAAACACCATATATTTT. Translation gives CATRSISGNTIYF.

This chain links TRBV11-2 with TRBJ2-1; D is undetermined. The CDR3 runs to 14 residues. Germline lookup yields CDR1 SGHAT and CDR2 FQNNGV. V lost 5 bases and J 0 bases, leaving 8 bases between the germline ends. This CDR3 is CASSRTSSYNEQFF. DNA of the CDR3: TGTGCCAGCAGCCGAACAAGCTCCTACAATGAGCAGTTCTTC.

The chain carries TRBV6-5 and TRBJ1-4; no definite D call. The CDR3 length is 15 residues. Germline CDR1 MNHEY, CDR2 SVGAGI. V was clipped by 6 bases and J by 9 bases, with 20 bases between them. The CDR3 here is CASSRSSFPTQKLFF. CDR3 nucleotides: TGTGCCAGCAGCCGCTCCTCCTTCCCTACCCAAAAACTGTTTTTT.

This sequence joins TRBV21-1 and TRBJ1-4; the DNA was not compared with TRBD1, the D call given in the table. TRBV21-1 is a pseudogene. This CDR3 contains 16 residues. The CDR3 sequence is CASSQPRRQINEKLFF. The CDR3 DNA sequence: TGTGCCAGCAGCCAACCCCGCCGACAGATTAATGAAAAACTGTTTTTT.

This clone was detected a few times. This CDR3 is CASSPARGINQPQHF. CDR3 bases: TGTGCCAGCTCACCAGCGCGAGGGATCAATCAGCCCCAGCATTTT. The V and J genes are TRBV18 and TRBJ1-5; D is uncertain. Trimming stripped 2 bases from V and 3 bases from J, with 11 bases between. Germline CDR1 and CDR2: KGHSH and LQKENI. The CDR3 extends over 15 amino acids. Using reference TRBV18 and TRBJ1-5 for the parts outside the CDR3, the full variable domain is NAGVMQNPRHLVRRRGQEARLRCSPMKGHSHVYWYRQLPEEGLKFMVYLQKENIIDESGMPKERFSAEFPKEGPSILRIQQVVRGDSAAYFCASSPARGINQPQHFGDGTRLSIL.

In this sample, this clone turned up once. The rearrangement links TRBV12-3 or TRBV12-4 to TRBJ2-3; the D is unclear. V lost 5 bases and J 5 bases, leaving 8 bases between the germline ends. This CDR3 is built from 12 residues. CDR3 in amino acids: CASSPYRDTQYF. In nucleotides, the CDR3 is TGTGCCAGCAGTCCGTACAGAGATACGCAGTATTTT.

V and J are TRBV2 and TRBJ2-3; 8 bases align to TRBD1. CDR3 length equals 14 residues. Trimming at V came to 5 bases and at J to 3 bases, leaving 4 bases not matched to a gene. The V gene's germline CDR1 is SNHLY and CDR2 FYNNEI. Here the CDR3 reads CASSRQGSTDTQYF. CDR3 DNA: TGTGCCAGCAGTCGACAGGGGTCGACAGATACGCAGTATTTT.

This chain connects TRBV11-2 to TRBJ1-1; maybe TRBD1 (5 bases). V gave up 0 bases and J gave up 4 bases, with 9 bases separating them. The length of the CDR3 is 14 residues. CDR1 is SGHAT and CDR2 is FQNNGV in the germline V gene. DNA of the CDR3: TGTGCCAGCAGCTTAGATGGGGGGGGCACTGAAGCTTTCTTT. This encodes CASSLDGGGTEAFF. Full variable domain (remainder filled in from reference TRBV11-2 and TRBJ1-1): EAGVAQSPRYKIIEKRQSVAFWCNPISGHATLYWYQQILGQGPKLLIQFQNNGVVDDSQLPKDRFSAERLKGVDSTLKIQPAKLEDSAVYLCASSLDGGGTEAFFGQGTRLTVV.